Each of the 31 T cell receptor beta chains below was sequenced from the same sample in a study of blood T cell repertoires in COVID-19. TCRdb keeps only in-frame clones here, not all; method: immunoSEQ multiplex PCR. The sample lists about 170,000 clones; 85% to 90% were seen once. Sequenced input: peripheral blood. These receptors were obtained from a man aged 18 to 35 with active or convalescent COVID-19.

The rearrangement uses TRBV5-8 and TRBJ1-5; TRBD1 might be the D (6 bases). This CDR3 has 14 residues. The germline V gene encodes CDR1 SGHTS and CDR2 YDEGEE. V dropped 4 bases and J dropped 6 bases, with 14 bases sitting between them. The CDR3 protein is CASSHTQGPQPQHF. The CDR3 DNA follows: TGTGCCAGCAGCCATACACAGGGCCCTCAGCCCCAGCATTTT.

The DNA for the CDR3 is TGTGCCAGCAGCTCAGACAGTGAGCAGTTCTTC. Translating it yields CASSSDSEQFF. V is TRBV5-4 and J is TRBJ2-1, with D possibly TRBD1 on 5 matching bases. Germline V gives CDR1 SGHNT, CDR2 YYREEE (reference sequence). This CDR3 comprises 11 residues. V gave up 3 bases and J gave up 9 bases, with 7 bases separating them.

This clone was detected once. The rearrangement links TRBV7-9 to TRBJ1-1; D gene uncertain. CDR1 is SEHNR and CDR2 is FQNEAQ in the germline V gene (reference sequence). Trimming took off 2 bases at V and 7 bases at J, with 11 bases between the two ends. The CDR3 consists of 13 residues. As DNA, the CDR3 is TGTGCCAGCAGCTTATCAGGCGTGGTTGAAGCTTTCTTT. It translates to CASSLSGVVEAFF.

J is TRBJ2-1 and V is TRBV18; TRBD1 matches 8 bases. Germline CDR1 and CDR2: KGHSH and LQKENI. The V segment lost 5 bases and the J segment 6 bases; nucleotides outside the gene matches: 6. This CDR3 spans 14 amino acids. Here the CDR3 DNA reads TGTGCCAGCTCAGGCACCGGGACAGGCAATGAGCAGTTCTTC. Protein: CASSGTGTGNEQFF.

The chain is built from TRBV19 and TRBJ1-4; tentative D call: TRBD1 (6 bases). The CDR3 extends over 15 amino acids. CDR1 LNHDA and CDR2 SQIVND come from the germline V gene (reference sequence). V was shortened by 2 bases and J by 6 bases, with 13 bases between the two germline ends. Written as DNA, the CDR3 is TGTGCCAGTAGTATATCTTCAGGGGAGTATGAAAAACTGTTTTTT. This codes for CASSISSGEYEKLFF.

The chain uses TRBV13 and TRBJ2-7, with TRBD2 matching 7 bases. This CDR3 is built from 15 residues. V shed 2 bases and J 3 bases; nucleotides not matched to a gene: 7. Germline lookup yields CDR1 PRHDT and CDR2 FYEKMQ (reference sequence). Here the CDR3 DNA reads TGTGCCAGCAGCTTAATGAGTGGCGGGAGCTACGAGCAGTACTTC. It specifies CASSLMSGGSYEQYF. The full variable domain, with the rest looked up from reference TRBV13 and TRBJ2-7, is AAGVIQSPRHLIKEKRETATLKCYPIPRHDTVYWYQQGPGQDPQFLISFYEKMQSDKGSIPDRFSAQQFSDYHSELNMSSLELGDSALYFCASSLMSGGSYEQYFGPGTRLTVT.

This CDR3 reads CASSLGGDTDTQYF. In DNA, the CDR3 is TGTGCCAGCAGTCTCGGGGGAGACACAGATACGCAGTATTTT. The chain joins TRBV6-5 to TRBJ2-3, with D possibly TRBD2 on 6 matching bases. Germline V CDR1 and CDR2: MNHEY, SVGAGI. The CDR3 has 14 amino acids. V was shortened by 5 bases and J by 2 bases, with 11 bases between the two germline ends.

Only a few counts were recorded for this clone. The V call is TRBV4-3, the J call TRBJ1-1; possibly TRBD1 for D (6 bases). V shed 1 base and J shed 1 base, with 16 bases lying between them. Germline assignment: CDR1 LGHNA and CDR2 YSLEER. The CDR3 runs to 17 residues. CDR3 sequence: CASSQASIHRANTEAFF. The CDR3 DNA follows: TGCGCCAGCAGCCAAGCATCAATACACAGGGCGAACACTGAAGCTTTCTTT.

The genes are TRBV7-6 and TRBJ2-7; 10 bases align to TRBD1. The CDR3 has 15 residues. J gave up 5 bases and V 1 base, and 5 bases lay outside the gene matches. Germline CDR1 SGHVS, CDR2 FNYEAQ. The CDR3 sequence is CASSLGGTGAHEQYF. CDR3 DNA sequence: TGTGCCAGCAGCTTAGGAGGGACAGGGGCCCACGAGCAGTACTTC.

This CDR3 reads CASSTTANTIYF. Here the CDR3 DNA reads TGTGCCAGCAGCACGACAGCTAACACCATATATTTT. The V gene is TRBV5-5, the J gene TRBJ1-3; tentative D call: TRBD1 (5 bases). This CDR3 is 12 amino acids long. Deletions cut 4 bases from V and 7 bases from J, with 9 bases between. Germline V gene data show CDR1 as SGHKS and CDR2 as YYEKEE (reference sequence).

This chain joins TRBV28 and TRBJ2-5, with TRBD1 matching over 12 bases. Per the germline V gene, CDR1 is MDHEN and CDR2 is SYDVKM. J was trimmed by 7 bases and V by 4 bases; bases with no gene match: 7. The CDR3 has 15 amino acids. The CDR3 DNA sequence: TGTGCCAGCAGTTCCCGGGACAGGGGGCTTGGGACCCAGTACTTC. Amino acids: CASSSRDRGLGTQYF.

This clone was detected only a few times. The chain joins TRBV28 to TRBJ2-7, with D uncertain. The length of the CDR3 is 15 residues. From germline, CDR1 is MDHEN and CDR2 SYDVKM. V gave up 6 bases and J gave up 3 bases, with 18 bases separating them. CDR3 residues: CASSAIAEVGYEQYV. For the CDR3, the DNA is TGTGCCAGCAGCGCCATAGCTGAGGTTGGCTACGAGCAGTACGTC.

The chain is built from TRBV5-4 and TRBJ2-5; TRBD2 matches at 9 bases. The CDR3 runs to 15 residues. CDR1 SGHNT and CDR2 YYREEE come from the germline V gene (reference sequence). V was clipped by 3 bases and J by 5 bases; unmatched bases: 8. For the CDR3, the DNA is TGTGCCAGCAGCTCGCAAGCGGGGGGAAGTGAGACCCAGTACTTC. It translates to CASSSQAGGSETQYF. Using reference TRBV5-4 and TRBJ2-5 for the parts outside the CDR3, the full variable domain is ETGVTQSPTHLIKTRGQQVTLRCSSQSGHNTVSWYQQALGQGPQFIFQYYREEENGRGNFPPRFSGLQFPNYSSELNVNALELDDSALYLCASSSQAGGSETQYFGPGTRLLVL.

The CDR3 bases are TGTGCCAGCAGCGTAGACAGGGACACTGAAGCTTTCTTT. Its protein is CASSVDRDTEAFF. The chain combines TRBV9 with TRBJ1-1; D may be TRBD1 (6 bases). There are 13 residues in the CDR3. The V end was cut by 0 bases, the J end by 3 bases, with 6 bases between. CDR1 SGDLS and CDR2 YYNGEE come from the germline V gene.

The CDR3 sequence is CASSRGTGGRRTDTQYF. CDR3 coding DNA: TGTGCCAGCTCACGTGGGACAGGGGGCAGGCGGACAGATACGCAGTATTTT. The V gene is TRBV18, the J gene TRBJ2-3; 12 bases are a match to TRBD1. The ends lost 4 bases at V and 3 bases at J; junction bases unmatched: 8. The length of the CDR3 is 17 residues. Germline values: CDR1 KGHSH, CDR2 LQKENI.

Here the CDR3 DNA reads TGTGCCAGCAGTCCTTGGACAGGCTCCTACGAGCAGTACGTC. Residues: CASSPWTGSYEQYV. The chain joins TRBV2 to TRBJ2-7, with 7 bases fitting TRBD1. CDR1 and CDR2 from the germline V gene are SNHLY and FYNNEI. V lost 5 bases to trimming and J lost 0 bases; unmatched junction nucleotides: 4. The CDR3 runs 14 residues.

V is TRBV29-1 and J is TRBJ2-7; 11 bases line up with TRBD2. From germline, CDR1 is SQVTM and CDR2 ANQGSEA. There are 14 residues in the CDR3. Trimming took 5 bases from V and 4 from J; bases not matched to a gene: 7. The chain's CDR3 is CSVLETSGIYEQYF. The DNA of the CDR3 is TGCAGCGTTCTAGAGACTAGCGGGATTTACGAGCAGTACTTC.

The V and J genes are TRBV27 and TRBJ2-7; TRBD2 aligns across 11 bases. This CDR3 is built from 16 residues. Germline V gene lookup returns CDR1 MNHEY and CDR2 SMNVEV (reference sequence). The J segment lost 0 bases and the V segment lost 0 bases, leaving 1 base of the junction unmatched. Here the CDR3 reads CASSLSGTSGSYEQYF. The CDR3, as DNA: TGTGCCAGCAGTTTATCGGGGACTAGCGGCTCCTACGAGCAGTACTTC.

This chain joins TRBV3-1 (or the pseudogene TRBV3-2) and TRBJ1-6, with TRBD1 matching over 9 bases. The CDR3 consists of 14 residues. Germline V lookup: CDR1 LGHDT, CDR2 YNNKEL (reference sequence). Unmatched junction bases numbered 4, after V lost 4 bases and J lost 9 bases. The CDR3 spells CASSLGTGRSPLHF. The DNA for the CDR3 is TGTGCCAGCAGCCTCGGGACAGGGCGTTCACCCCTCCACTTT.

The V call is TRBV6-5, the J call TRBJ1-6; D unresolved. There are 13 residues in the CDR3. V was cut by 4 bases and J by 11 bases, with 12 bases left in between. CDR1 MNHEY and CDR2 SVGAGI come from the germline V gene. CDR3 nucleotides: TGTGCCAGCAGTTTAGAGGGTAGTCCACCCCTCCACTTT. This sequence encodes CASSLEGSPPLHF.

The chain has TRBV7-2 and TRBJ2-3; 9 bases are shared with TRBD1. The germline gives CDR1 SGHTA, CDR2 FQGNSA. The V and J ends lost 7 bases and 1 base, in that order; junction bases with no gene match: 3. This CDR3 has 14 residues. Written as DNA, the CDR3 is TGTGCCAGCAAGCGGACAGGGGGCACAGATACGCAGTATTTT. Its protein is CASKRTGGTDTQYF.

This rearrangement joins TRBV11-3 to TRBJ2-1; 7 bases match TRBD1. Germline lookup yields CDR1 SGHNT and CDR2 YENEEA. CDR3 length: 19 amino acids. The junction had 16 bases not matched to a gene; V was cut back by 5 bases and J by 0 bases. CDR3 coding DNA: TGTGCCAGCAGCCCGAAGCGCCAGGGACAGACGAGCTCCTACAATGAGCAGTTCTTC. As protein: CASSPKRQGQTSSYNEQFF.

The J gene is TRBJ2-1, the V gene TRBV2; D perhaps matches TRBD2 (6 bases). V lost 6 bases and J 0 bases, leaving 9 bases between the germline ends. From germline, CDR1 is SNHLY and CDR2 FYNNEI. This CDR3 comprises 14 residues. The CDR3, as DNA: TGTGCCAGCAGGCGGGGAGGCTCCTACAATGAGCAGTTCTTC. Encoded protein: CASRRGGSYNEQFF.

V is TRBV6-1 and J is TRBJ2-1; TRBD2 matches at 14 bases. J was trimmed by 8 bases and V by 1 base; bases with no gene match: 7. The CDR3 is 17 residues long. Germline V CDR1 and CDR2: MNHNS, SASEGT. Written as DNA, the CDR3 is TGTGCCAGCAGTGAAGGCCCGGGACTAGCGGGGGTCTATGAGCAGTTCTTC. This translates into CASSEGPGLAGVYEQFF.

This clone was seen a few times. This chain uses TRBV5-6 with TRBJ2-7; 13 nucleotides align to TRBD2. CDR1 is SGHDT, CDR2 YYEEEE, per germline. With 7 bases clipped from V and 1 base from J, the junction kept 14 bases outside the gene matches. This CDR3 has 18 residues. CDR3 region: CASGEGLAGVFGSYEQYF. CDR3 sequence (DNA): TGTGCCAGCGGCGAAGGACTAGCGGGAGTTTTCGGTTCCTACGAGCAGTACTTC.

The chain has TRBV10-3 and TRBJ1-5; 7 bases fit TRBD1. J gave up 6 bases and V 4 bases, and 9 bases lay outside the gene matches. The CDR3 is made up of 15 amino acids. Germline V lookup: CDR1 ENHRY, CDR2 SYGVKD. The CDR3 is CAISGTGGRSQPQHF. Written as DNA, the CDR3 is TGTGCCATCAGTGGGACAGGCGGTAGGAGTCAGCCCCAGCATTTT.

The chain uses TRBV19 and TRBJ2-2; TRBD1 matches at 8 bases. Germline-derived CDR1 and CDR2 are LNHDA and SQIVND (reference sequence). The CDR3 is 16 residues long. The ends lost 0 bases at V and 5 bases at J; junction bases unmatched: 5. This CDR3 reads CASSIDRTGRTGELFF. CDR3 DNA: TGTGCCAGTAGTATAGATCGGACAGGGAGGACCGGGGAGCTGTTTTTT.

The chain couples TRBV30 to TRBJ1-2; TRBD1 matches 7 bases. The CDR3 has 12 residues. Per the germline V gene, CDR1 is GTSNPN and CDR2 is SVGIG (reference sequence). V gave up 5 bases and J gave up 4 bases; unmatched junction bases: 4. CDR3 amino acids: CAWEGQLYGYTF. CDR3 DNA sequence: TGTGCCTGGGAGGGACAGCTCTATGGCTACACCTTC. The full variable domain, with the rest looked up from reference TRBV30 and TRBJ1-2, is SQTIHQWPATLVQPVGSPLSLECTVEGTSNPNLYWYRQAAGRGLQLLFYSVGIGQISSEVPQNLSASRPQDRQFILSSKKLLLSDSGFYLCAWEGQLYGYTFGSGTRLTVV.

This chain links TRBV6-5 with TRBJ1-2, with a possible D match to TRBD1 (6 bases). CDR3 length: 14 amino acids. The V gene's germline CDR1 is MNHEY and CDR2 SVGAGI. V was shortened by 3 bases and J by 4 bases, with 12 bases between the two germline ends. CDR3 DNA sequence: TGTGCCAGCAGTTATGGTTCAGGGGTCTATGGCTACACCTTC. It specifies CASSYGSGVYGYTF.

The rearrangement joins TRBV28 to TRBJ1-5; D is uncertain. The CDR3 extends over 15 amino acids. CDR1 and CDR2 from the germline V gene are MDHEN and SYDVKM. Trimming removed 1 base at V and 0 bases at J, with 7 bases between. CDR3 in amino acids: CASSLSGFSNQPQHF. As DNA, the CDR3 is TGTGCCAGCAGTTTATCAGGTTTTAGCAATCAGCCCCAGCATTTT.

The chain has TRBV4-1 and TRBJ2-3; 8 nucleotides align to TRBD2. Germline assignment: CDR1 MGHRA and CDR2 YSYEKL. Germline trimming cut 4 bases from V and 5 bases from J; bases unmatched to any gene: 14. The CDR3 extends over 17 amino acids. As DNA, the CDR3 is TGCGCCAGCAGCCGCCTCGGCCAGCGGGAGTTAGTAGATACGCAGTATTTT. Translating it yields CASSRLGQRELVDTQYF.